This TCR beta chain was identified in a study of Ad26.COV2.S vaccination and SARS-CoV-2 variants. Study as a whole: Donor was one of the participants in the Ad26.COV2.S arm of the COV1001 trial. Administration of Ad26.COV2.S was intramuscular, either once or twice 56 days apart.

General study points: In vaccinated individuals, spike-specific CD8+ and CD4+ T cell responses reportedly displayed substantial breadth. Vaccinated individuals (as opposed to placebo recipients) had higher spike-specific TCR breadth.

Produced via immunoSEQ multiplex PCR; TCRdb's table is partial and in-frame only. The sample consists of approximately 480,000 clones, around 85% of them appearing once. The treatment denotes: some 20 received Ad26.COV2.S at low or high dose, single or two shots; roughly five received placebo; per-sample allocation not given. Collection of the samples took place on day 63 after the first injection of vaccine or placebo. About this clone itself: Its antigen is unidentified.

Trimming cost V 3 bases and J 1 base; bases outside gene matches: 1. The germline V gene has CDR1 SNHLY and CDR2 FYNNEI. The CDR3 has 15 residues. The material sequenced was peripheral blood, taken in a trial of Ad26.COV2.S vaccine versus placebo. The chain links TRBV2 to TRBJ2-1, with 9 positions matching TRBD2. The source of this sequence is a person between 18 and 65 years old who received the Ad26.COV2.S COVID-19 vaccine or a placebo. In nucleotides, the CDR3 is TGTGCCAGCAGTGAGCGGGAGGGTTCCTACAATGAGCAGTTCTTC. Translated: CASSEREGSYNEQFF.